In this sample, the clone carrying this T cell receptor (beta chain) turned up many times. Its cognate antigen is unknown. This sample is part of a study of T cells in Graves' hyperthyroidism and ophthalmopathy. Overall study results and limits: A 13 V-J model separated ophthalmopathy from stable hyperthyroidism.

The germline V gene encodes CDR1 SGHTA and CDR2 FQGTGA. The CDR3 consists of 14 residues. Between the trimmed V and J ends, which lost 5 bases and 6 bases, there was a span of 14 bases. Amplification of TCR beta CDR3 regions was performed using RNA transcripts as template. First-round RT-PCR targeting the TCR CDR3 was performed with the HTBI primer set. TCRdb re-called the multiplex PCR reads with MiXCR, one entry per CDR3 protein. The data contain 300,000 to 450,000 distinct CDR3 sequences, about a sixth of them seen just once; the ten biggest clones take up roughly a sixth. The TCR originated in a woman between 40 and 50 years old with Graves' ophthalmopathy. Sequenced material: blood. The chain couples TRBV7-3 to TRBJ1-5; D gene uncertain. The CDR3 spells CASSATAGAQPQHF. Written as DNA, the CDR3 is TGTGCCAGCAGCGCCACCGCGGGTGCTCAGCCCCAGCATTTT.